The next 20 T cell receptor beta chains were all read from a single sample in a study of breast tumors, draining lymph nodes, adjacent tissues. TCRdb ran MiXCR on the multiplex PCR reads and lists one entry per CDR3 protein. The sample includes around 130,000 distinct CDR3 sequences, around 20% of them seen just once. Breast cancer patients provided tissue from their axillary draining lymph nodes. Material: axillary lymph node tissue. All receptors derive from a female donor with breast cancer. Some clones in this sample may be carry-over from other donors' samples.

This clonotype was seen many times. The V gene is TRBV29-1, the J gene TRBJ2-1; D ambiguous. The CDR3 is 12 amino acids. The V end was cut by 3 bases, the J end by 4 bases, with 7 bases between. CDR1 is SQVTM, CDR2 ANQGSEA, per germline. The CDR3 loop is CSVDDGYNEQFF. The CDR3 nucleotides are TGCAGCGTTGATGACGGTTACAATGAGCAGTTCTTC.

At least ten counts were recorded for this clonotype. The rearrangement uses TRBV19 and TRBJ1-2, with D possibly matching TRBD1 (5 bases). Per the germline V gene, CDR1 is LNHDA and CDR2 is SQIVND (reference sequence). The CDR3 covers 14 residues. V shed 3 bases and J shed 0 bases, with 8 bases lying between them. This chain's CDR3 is CASSIPGANYGYTF. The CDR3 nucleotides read TGTGCCAGTAGTATTCCGGGGGCTAACTATGGCTACACCTTC. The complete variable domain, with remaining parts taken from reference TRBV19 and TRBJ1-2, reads DGGITQSPKYLFRKEGQNVTLSCEQNLNHDAMYWYRQDPGQGLRLIYYSQIVNDFQKGDIAEGYSVSREKKESFPLTVTSAQKNPTAFYLCASSIPGANYGYTFGSGTRLTVV.

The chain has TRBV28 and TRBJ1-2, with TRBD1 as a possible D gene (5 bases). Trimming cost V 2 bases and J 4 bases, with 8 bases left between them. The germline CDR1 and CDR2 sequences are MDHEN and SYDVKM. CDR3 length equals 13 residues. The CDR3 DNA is TGTGCCAGCAGTTTAAACAGGAGCTATGGCTACACCTTC. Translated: CASSLNRSYGYTF.

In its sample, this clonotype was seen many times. Here the CDR3 reads CASSEWGLGYGYTF. The DNA of the CDR3 is TGTGCCAGCAGTGAATGGGGGCTCGGCTATGGCTACACCTTC. The genes are TRBV2 and TRBJ1-2; the D gene is possibly TRBD1 (6 bases). The CDR3 totals 14 residues. The germline gives CDR1 SNHLY, CDR2 FYNNEI. Trimming took off 2 bases at V and 4 bases at J, with 11 bases between the two ends.

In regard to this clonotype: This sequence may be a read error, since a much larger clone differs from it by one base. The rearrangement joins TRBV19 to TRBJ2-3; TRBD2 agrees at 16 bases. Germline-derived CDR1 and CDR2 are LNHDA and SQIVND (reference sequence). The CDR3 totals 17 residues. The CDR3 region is CATQPGLAGGGTDTLYF. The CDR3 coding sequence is TGTGCCACCCAACCGGGACTAGCGGGAGGGGGCACAGATACGCTGTATTTT.

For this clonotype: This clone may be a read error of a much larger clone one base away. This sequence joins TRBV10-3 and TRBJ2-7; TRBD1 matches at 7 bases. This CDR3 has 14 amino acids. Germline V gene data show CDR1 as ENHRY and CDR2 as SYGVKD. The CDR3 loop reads CAISNRGINYEQHF. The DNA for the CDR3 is TGTGCCATCAGCAACAGGGGTATCAACTACGAGCAGCACTTC.

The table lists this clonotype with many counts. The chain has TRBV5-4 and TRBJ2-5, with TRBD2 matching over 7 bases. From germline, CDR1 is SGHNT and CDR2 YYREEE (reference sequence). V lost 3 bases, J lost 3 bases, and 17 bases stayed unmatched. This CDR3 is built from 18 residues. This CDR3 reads CASSSSGGGLSGKETQYF. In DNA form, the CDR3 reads TGTGCCAGCAGCTCCTCTGGCGGGGGATTAAGTGGTAAAGAGACCCAGTACTTC.

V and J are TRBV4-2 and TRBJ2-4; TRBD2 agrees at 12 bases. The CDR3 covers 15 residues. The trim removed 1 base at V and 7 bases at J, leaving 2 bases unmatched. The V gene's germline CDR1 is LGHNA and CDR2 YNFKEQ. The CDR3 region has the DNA TGTGCCAGCAGCCAAGTCCTAGCGGGAGGGAACATTCAGTACTTC. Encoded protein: CASSQVLAGGNIQYF.

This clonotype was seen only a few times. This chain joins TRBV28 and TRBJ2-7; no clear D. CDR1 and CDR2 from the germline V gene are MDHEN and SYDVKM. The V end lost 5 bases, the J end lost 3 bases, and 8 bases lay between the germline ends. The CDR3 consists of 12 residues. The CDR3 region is CASSRRHYEQYF. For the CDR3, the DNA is TGTGCCAGCAGTCGCAGACACTACGAGCAGTACTTC.

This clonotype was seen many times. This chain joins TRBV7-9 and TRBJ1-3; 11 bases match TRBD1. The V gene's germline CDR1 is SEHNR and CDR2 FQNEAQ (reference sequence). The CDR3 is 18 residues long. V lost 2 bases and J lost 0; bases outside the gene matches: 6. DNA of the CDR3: TGTGCCAGCAGCTTAACCGGGACAGGGGGAAACTCTGGAAACACCATATATTTT. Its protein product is CASSLTGTGGNSGNTIYF.

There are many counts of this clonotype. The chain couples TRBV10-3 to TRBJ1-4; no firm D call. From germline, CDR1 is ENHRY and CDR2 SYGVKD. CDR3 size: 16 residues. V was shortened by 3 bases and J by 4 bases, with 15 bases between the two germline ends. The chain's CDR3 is CAISDSNRDLNEKLFF. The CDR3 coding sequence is TGTGCCATCAGTGATTCCAACCGAGACCTTAATGAAAAACTGTTTTTT.

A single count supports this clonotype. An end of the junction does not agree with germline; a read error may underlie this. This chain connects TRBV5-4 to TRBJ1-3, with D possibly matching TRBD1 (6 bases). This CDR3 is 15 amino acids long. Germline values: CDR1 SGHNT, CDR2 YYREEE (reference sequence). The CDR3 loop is CASSRAGGSGNTMYF. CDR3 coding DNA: TGTGCCAGCAGCCGGGCGGGGGGCTCTGGAAACACCATGTATTTT.

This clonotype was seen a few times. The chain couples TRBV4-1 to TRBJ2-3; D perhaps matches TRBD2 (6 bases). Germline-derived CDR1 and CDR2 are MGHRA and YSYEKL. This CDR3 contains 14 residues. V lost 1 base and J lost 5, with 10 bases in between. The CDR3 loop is CASSQVPSEDTQYF. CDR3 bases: TGCGCCAGCAGCCAAGTCCCTAGCGAAGATACGCAGTATTTT.

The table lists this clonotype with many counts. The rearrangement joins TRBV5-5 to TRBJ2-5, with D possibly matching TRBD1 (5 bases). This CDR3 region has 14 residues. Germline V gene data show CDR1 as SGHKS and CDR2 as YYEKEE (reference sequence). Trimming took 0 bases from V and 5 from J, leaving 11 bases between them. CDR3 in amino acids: CASSLAQGRETQYF. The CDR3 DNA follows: TGTGCCAGCAGCTTGGCCCAGGGAAGGGAGACCCAGTACTTC.

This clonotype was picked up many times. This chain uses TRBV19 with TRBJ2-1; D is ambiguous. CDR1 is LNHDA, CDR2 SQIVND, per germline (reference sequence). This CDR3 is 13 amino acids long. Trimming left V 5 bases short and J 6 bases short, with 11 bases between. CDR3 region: CASSFTWANEQFF. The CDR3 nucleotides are TGTGCCAGTAGTTTCACTTGGGCCAATGAGCAGTTCTTC.

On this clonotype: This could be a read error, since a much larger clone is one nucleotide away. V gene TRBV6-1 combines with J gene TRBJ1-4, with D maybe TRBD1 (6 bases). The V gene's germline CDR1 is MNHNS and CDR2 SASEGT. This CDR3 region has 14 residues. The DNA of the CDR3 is TGTGCCCGCAGGGGTGACAGCCAGAATGAAAAACTGTTTTTT. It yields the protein CARRGDSQNEKLFF.

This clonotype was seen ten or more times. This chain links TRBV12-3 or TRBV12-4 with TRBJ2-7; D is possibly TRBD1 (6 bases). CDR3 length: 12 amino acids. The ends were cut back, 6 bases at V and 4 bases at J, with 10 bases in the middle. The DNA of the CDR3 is TGTGCCAGCAGCCAGGACAGATACGAGCAGTACTTC. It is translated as CASSQDRYEQYF.

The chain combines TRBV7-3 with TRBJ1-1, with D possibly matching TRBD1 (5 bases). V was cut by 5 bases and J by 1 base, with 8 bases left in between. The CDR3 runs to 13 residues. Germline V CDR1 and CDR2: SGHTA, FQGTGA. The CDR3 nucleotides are TGTGCCAGCAGCCAACAGGAGAACACTGAAGCTTTCTTT. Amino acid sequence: CASSQQENTEAFF.

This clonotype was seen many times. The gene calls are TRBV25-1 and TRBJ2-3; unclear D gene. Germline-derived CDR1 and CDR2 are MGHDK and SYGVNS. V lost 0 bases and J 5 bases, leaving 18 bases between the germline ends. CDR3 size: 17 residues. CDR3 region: CASSEYGRSSARDTQYF. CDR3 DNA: TGTGCCAGCAGTGAATATGGAAGGTCTAGTGCCAGAGATACGCAGTATTTT. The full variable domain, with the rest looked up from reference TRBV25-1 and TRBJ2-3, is EADIYQTPRYLVIGTGKKITLECSQTMGHDKMYWYQQDPGMELHLIHYSYGVNSTEKGDLSSESTVSRIRTEHFPLTLESARPSHTSQYLCASSEYGRSSARDTQYFGPGTRLTVL.

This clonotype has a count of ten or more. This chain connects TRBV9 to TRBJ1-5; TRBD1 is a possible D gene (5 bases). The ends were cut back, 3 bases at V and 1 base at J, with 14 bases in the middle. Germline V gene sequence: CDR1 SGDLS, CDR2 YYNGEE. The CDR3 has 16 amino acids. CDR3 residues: CASSAKYRFSNQPQHF. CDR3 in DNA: TGTGCCAGCAGCGCCAAGTACAGGTTCAGCAATCAGCCCCAGCATTTT.